The 24 T cell receptor beta chains reported below all come from one sample, sequenced in a study of blood T cell repertoires in COVID-19. Sequenced by immunoSEQ multiplex PCR; TCRdb stores in-frame clones only, minus some. The table shows about 290,000 clones, with roughly nine tenths occurring only once. The source material was peripheral blood. The receptors stem from a woman aged 30 to 39 with COVID-19, enrolled during active disease.

J is TRBJ1-6 and V is TRBV19, with 7 bases that match TRBD1. Trimming at V came to 6 bases and at J to 3 bases, leaving 2 bases not matched to a gene. The germline CDR1 and CDR2 sequences are LNHDA and SQIVND (reference sequence). The CDR3 consists of 14 residues. This CDR3 is CASSWTGYNSPLHF. CDR3 DNA: TGTGCCAGTAGCTGGACAGGCTATAATTCACCCCTCCACTTT.

The chain links TRBV5-1 to TRBJ2-3; the match to TRBD2 covers 7 bases. Losses at the gene ends were 0 bases for V and 8 bases for J; bases not matched to a gene: 18. This CDR3 is built from 18 residues. Germline-derived CDR1 and CDR2 are SGHRS and YFSETQ. CDR3 in DNA: TGCGCCAGCAGCTTGGAGGGGACGGGCGGGGGTCAATTGGGTACGCAGTATTTT. Encoded protein: CASSLEGTGGGQLGTQYF.

The V call is TRBV11-2, the J call TRBJ2-3; 7 bases map to TRBD2. Unmatched junction bases numbered 16, after V lost 6 bases and J lost 1 base. This CDR3 comprises 18 residues. Germline values: CDR1 SGHAT, CDR2 FQNNGV. Here the CDR3 reads CASRPPRGGDGGTDTQYF. The CDR3 DNA reads TGTGCCAGCAGACCTCCAAGGGGAGGGGACGGTGGCACAGATACGCAGTATTTT. The full variable domain, in which reference TRBV11-2 and TRBJ2-3 provide the parts outside the CDR3, is EAGVAQSPRYKIIEKRQSVAFWCNPISGHATLYWYQQILGQGPKLLIQFQNNGVVDDSQLPKDRFSAERLKGVDSTLKIQPAKLEDSAVYLCASRPPRGGDGGTDTQYFGPGTRLTVL.

V is TRBV7-9 and J is TRBJ2-4; D is possibly TRBD2 (7 bases). The CDR3 extends over 14 amino acids. Germline loops: CDR1 SEHNR, CDR2 FQNEAQ (reference sequence). The V end lost 5 bases, the J end lost 5 bases, and 13 bases lay between the germline ends. The CDR3 here is CASSGRDTQNIQYF. The CDR3 coding sequence is TGTGCCAGCAGCGGGAGGGACACCCAAAACATTCAGTACTTC.

The chain combines TRBV4-2 with TRBJ2-3; 10 bases fit TRBD2. With V trimmed by 3 bases and J by 6 bases, 9 bases remained unmatched. The CDR3 extends over 16 amino acids. The germline V gene encodes CDR1 LGHNA and CDR2 YNFKEQ. The CDR3 sequence is CASSHGAGGPLDTQYF. The CDR3 DNA reads TGTGCCAGCAGCCATGGAGCGGGGGGGCCCCTGGATACGCAGTATTTT.

The J gene is TRBJ2-3, the V gene TRBV7-2, with TRBD2 as a possible D gene (7 bases). The ends were cut back, 2 bases at V and 2 bases at J, with 11 bases in the middle. Per germline, CDR1 SGHTA and CDR2 FQGNSA. The CDR3 consists of 15 residues. CDR3 sequence reads: CASSLSGGPTDTQYF. In nucleotides, the CDR3 is TGTGCCAGCAGCTTATCGGGGGGCCCCACAGATACGCAGTATTTT.

A single count supports this clone. The chain uses TRBV19 and TRBJ1-5; possible D gene TRBD1, 6 bases. The CDR3 is made up of 14 amino acids. Trimming left V 4 bases short and J 7 bases short, with 14 bases between. Per the germline V gene, CDR1 is LNHDA and CDR2 is SQIVND (reference sequence). The CDR3 loop is CASSTDRGYQPQHF. CDR3 DNA: TGTGCCAGTAGTACGGACAGAGGCTACCAGCCCCAGCATTTT. Variable domain in full (rest from reference TRBV19 and TRBJ1-5): DGGITQSPKYLFRKEGQNVTLSCEQNLNHDAMYWYRQDPGQGLRLIYYSQIVNDFQKGDIAEGYSVSREKKESFPLTVTSAQKNPTAFYLCASSTDRGYQPQHFGDGTRLSIL.

CDR3 in DNA: TGCGCCAGCAGCTTGAATGCAGGCGGGGAGCTGTTTTTT. This translates into CASSLNAGGELFF. The rearrangement links TRBV5-1 to TRBJ2-2; D is uncertain. Trimming removed 1 base from V and 7 bases from J, with 8 bases in between. The length of the CDR3 is 13 residues. The germline gives CDR1 SGHRS, CDR2 YFSETQ.

The chain recombines TRBV2 with TRBJ2-7, with 7 bases identical to TRBD1. The germline V gene has CDR1 SNHLY and CDR2 FYNNEI. The junction had 8 bases not matched to a gene; V was cut back by 5 bases and J by 4 bases. This CDR3 has 14 residues. This CDR3 reads CASSWTGLRYEQYF. CDR3 nucleotides: TGTGCCAGCAGTTGGACAGGTTTGAGGTACGAGCAGTACTTC.

The V and J genes are TRBV24-1 and TRBJ1-1; 7 positions agree with TRBD1. J was trimmed by 1 base and V by 3 bases; bases with no gene match: 4. The CDR3 loop spans 15 amino acids. The germline V gene has CDR1 KGHDR and CDR2 SFDVKD. For the CDR3, the DNA is TGTGCCACCAGTGATCCTAGGACAGGGAACACTGAAGCTTTCTTT. This gives the protein CATSDPRTGNTEAFF.

This clone was detected only a few times. The chain employs TRBV6-5 and TRBJ1-1, with no clear D. From germline, CDR1 is MNHEY and CDR2 SVGAGI. This CDR3 is 13 amino acids long. V was pared by 4 bases and J by 11 bases, with 17 bases between. The DNA for the CDR3 is TGTGCCAGCAGTTCCGGACTCATGGTCGTGGCTTTCTTT. The encoded protein is CASSSGLMVVAFF.

The chain employs TRBV12-3 or TRBV12-4 and TRBJ2-7; TRBD2 might be the D (5 bases). The CDR3 contains 11 residues. Trimming stripped 4 bases from V and 9 bases from J, with 10 bases between. For the CDR3, the DNA is TGTGCCAGCAGTTGGTCGGGGTGGCAGTACTTC. It codes for CASSWSGWQYF.

The genes are TRBV5-1 and TRBJ2-5; D possibly corresponds to TRBD2 (7 bases). Germline V gives CDR1 SGHRS, CDR2 YFSETQ. V gave up 5 bases and J gave up 5 bases, with 13 bases separating them. This CDR3 is 13 amino acids long. The chain's CDR3 is CASRLRGGETQYF. CDR3 bases: TGCGCCAGCAGGTTGAGGGGGGGCGAGACCCAGTACTTC. Together with reference TRBV5-1 and TRBJ2-5, the CDR3 gives the full variable domain: KAGVTQTPRYLIKTRGQQVTLSCSPISGHRSVSWYQQTPGQGLQFLFEYFSETQRNKGNFPGRFSGRQFSNSRSEMNVSTLELGDSALYLCASRLRGGETQYFGPGTRLLVL.

The chain employs TRBV10-1 and TRBJ2-1; D is ambiguous. CDR1 WNHNN and CDR2 SYGVQD come from the germline V gene (reference sequence). The ends were cut back, 11 bases at V and 11 bases at J, with 10 bases in the middle. This CDR3 is 9 amino acids long. The CDR3 is CAPELQQFF. The CDR3 DNA reads as TGCGCCCCTGAGCTTCAGCAGTTCTTC.

V usage is TRBV9 and J usage is TRBJ2-7, with D tentatively TRBD1 (6 bases). Trimming pared 3 bases from V and 3 bases from J, leaving 16 bases between. This CDR3 region has 15 residues. Germline loops: CDR1 SGDLS, CDR2 YYNGEE. CDR3 coding DNA: TGTGCCAGCAGCGCCGACAGTCTAGGGGGCTACGAGCAGTACTTC. Protein product: CASSADSLGGYEQYF.

The V call is TRBV30, the J call TRBJ2-3, with unresolved D. The germline CDR1 and CDR2 sequences are GTSNPN and SVGIG (reference sequence). The CDR3 runs to 15 residues. V was shortened by 5 bases and J by 1 base, with 16 bases between the two germline ends. CDR3 region: CAWSRRALGTDTQYF. The DNA for the CDR3 is TGTGCCTGGTCCCGACGAGCGTTGGGCACAGATACGCAGTATTTT.

The rearrangement joins TRBV7-9 to TRBJ1-6, with a possible D match to TRBD1 (5 bases). This CDR3 comprises 17 residues. CDR1 is SEHNR, CDR2 FQNEAQ, per germline (reference sequence). V was shortened by 5 bases and J by 0 bases, with 14 bases between the two germline ends. The CDR3 reads CASSGGDGGSYNSPLHF. The CDR3, as DNA: TGTGCCAGCAGCGGCGGGGACGGTGGCTCCTATAATTCACCCCTCCACTTT.

The V call is TRBV27, the J call TRBJ2-1; 10 bases fit TRBD2. The CDR3 consists of 15 residues. Trimming cost V 5 bases and J 7 bases; bases outside gene matches: 8. CDR1 and CDR2 (germline): MNHEY, SMNVEV (reference sequence). The CDR3 sequence is CASSQSGGASNEQFF. The CDR3 DNA sequence: TGTGCCAGCAGTCAGAGCGGGGGGGCCAGTAATGAGCAGTTCTTC.

CDR3 bases: TGTGCCAGCAGCTTATTCGGTACCGGACTTATGTCGGCCGAGCAGTACTTC. Translated, it gives CASSLFGTGLMSAEQYF. V usage is TRBV11-2 and J usage is TRBJ2-7; D is possibly TRBD2 (5 bases). Trimming took off 2 bases at V and 6 bases at J, with 23 bases between the two ends. CDR1 and CDR2 from the germline V gene are SGHAT and FQNNGV. This CDR3 spans 17 amino acids.

This clone was seen only once. The chain is built from TRBV12-3 or TRBV12-4 and TRBJ2-5, with D hard to call. The CDR3 loop spans 13 amino acids. V lost 6 bases and J 2 bases, leaving 10 bases between the germline ends. The CDR3, as DNA: TGTGCCAGCAGCCCCCGTGTACAAGAGACCCAGTACTTC. Translation: CASSPRVQETQYF.

A few counts support this clone. The chain combines TRBV29-1 with TRBJ1-3; 9 bases are a match to TRBD1. Per the germline V gene, CDR1 is SQVTM and CDR2 is ANQGSEA. CDR3 length: 13 residues. Trimming took 7 bases from V and 4 from J; bases not matched to a gene: 5. The CDR3 nucleotides read TGCAGCGCCCACAGGGGGCCAGGAAACACCATATATTTT. Its translation is CSAHRGPGNTIYF.

The chain is built from TRBV6-5 and TRBJ1-2; D is possibly TRBD1 (6 bases). Per the germline V gene, CDR1 is MNHEY and CDR2 is SVGAGI. Trimming shortened V by 4 bases and J by 2 bases, and 17 bases separated the two germline ends. This CDR3 comprises 16 residues. The CDR3 region has the DNA TGTGCCAGCAGTTCCGAGAGACAGGTTTTAAACTATGGCTACACCTTC. Amino acid sequence: CASSSERQVLNYGYTF.

V is TRBV7-2 and J is TRBJ1-4; tentatively, D is TRBD1 (6 bases). Germline V gene lookup returns CDR1 SGHTA and CDR2 FQGNSA. Trimming shortened V by 5 bases and J by 10 bases, and 23 bases separated the two germline ends. This CDR3 has 16 residues. Written as DNA, the CDR3 is TGTGCCAGCAGCCAAACGACAGGCAGTTCCTTTGGAAAACTGTTTTTT. Protein sequence: CASSQTTGSSFGKLFF.

The chain is built from TRBV29-1 and TRBJ1-2, with unresolved D. V lost 2 bases and J lost 4, with 11 bases in between. CDR1 is SQVTM and CDR2 is ANQGSEA in the germline V gene. This CDR3 is built from 13 residues. The CDR3 nucleotides read TGCAGCGTTGAACCCCATACTGGCTATGGCTACACCTTC. Protein: CSVEPHTGYGYTF.